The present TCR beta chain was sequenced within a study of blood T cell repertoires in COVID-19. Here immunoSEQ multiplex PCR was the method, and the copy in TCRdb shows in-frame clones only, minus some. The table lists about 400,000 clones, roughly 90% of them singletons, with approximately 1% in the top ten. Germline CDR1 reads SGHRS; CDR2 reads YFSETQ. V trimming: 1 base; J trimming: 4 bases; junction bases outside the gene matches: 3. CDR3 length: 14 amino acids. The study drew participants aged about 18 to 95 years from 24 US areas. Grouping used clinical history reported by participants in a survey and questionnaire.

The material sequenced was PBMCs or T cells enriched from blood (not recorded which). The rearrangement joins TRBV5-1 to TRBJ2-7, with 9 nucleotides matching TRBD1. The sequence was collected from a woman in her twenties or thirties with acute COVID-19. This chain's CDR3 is CASSLWGTGYEQYF. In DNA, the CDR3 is TGCGCCAGCAGCTTGTGGGGGACAGGGTACGAGCAGTACTTC.